This T cell receptor (beta chain) was sequenced for a study of human thymus T cells. Notes on the study in general: In unrelated individuals, thymic repertoires overlapped highly, according to related research. The authors found apparently biased V and J gene usage in thymic and blood repertoires.

Data came from immunoSEQ multiplex PCR; TCRdb stores just in-frame clones and leaves some out. The data contain around 120,000 clones, approximately 96% of them seen just once; the ten biggest clones take up under 0.025%. V was clipped by 1 base and J by 3 bases, with 22 bases between them. This CDR3 spans 18 amino acids. CDR1 and CDR2 (germline): SGHVS, FQNEAQ. Regarding this clone: What it binds is unknown.

Corrective heart surgery yielded resections, and these provided the thymus tissue. Each of the donors was a healthy Finnish infant who was undergoing open corrective cardiac surgery for congenital heart defects. Sequencing was done on a sample of thymus tissue. The genes are TRBV7-8 and TRBJ2-7; D perhaps matches TRBD2 (5 bases). The TCR comes from a boy less than two years old with a congenital heart defect but otherwise immunologically healthy. For the CDR3, the DNA is TGTGCCAGCAGCTTAGAAATTTTCGGGGAGCCCACCCTCTACGAGCAGTACTTC. Amino acids: CASSLEIFGEPTLYEQYF.